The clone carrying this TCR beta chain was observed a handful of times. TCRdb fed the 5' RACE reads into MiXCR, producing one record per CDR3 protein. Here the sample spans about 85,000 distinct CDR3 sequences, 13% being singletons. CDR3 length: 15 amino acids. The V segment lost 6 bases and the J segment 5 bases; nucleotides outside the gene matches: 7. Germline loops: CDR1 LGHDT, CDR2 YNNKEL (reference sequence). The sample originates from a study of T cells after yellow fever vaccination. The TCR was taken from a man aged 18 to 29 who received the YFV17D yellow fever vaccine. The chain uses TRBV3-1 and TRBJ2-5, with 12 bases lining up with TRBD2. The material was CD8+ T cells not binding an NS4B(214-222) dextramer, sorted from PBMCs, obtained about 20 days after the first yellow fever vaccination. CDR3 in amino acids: CASRTTSGGSETQYF. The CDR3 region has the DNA TGTGCCAGCAGAACGACTAGCGGGGGTTCGGAGACCCAGTACTTC.